This T cell receptor (beta chain) was identified during a study of T cells in Graves' hyperthyroidism and ophthalmopathy. The CDR3 regions of TCR beta were amplified from RNA transcripts. Primed by the HTBI set, a first-round RT-PCR was run on the TCR CDR3. TCRdb recomputed calls from the multiplex PCR reads with MiXCR, one row per CDR3 protein. The table has roughly 100,000 distinct CDR3 sequences, over 45% seen once. The study's findings and limits: Blood also carried most thyroid clonotypes expanded above 0.001. By a 13 V-J model, ophthalmopathy was set apart from stable hyperthyroidism.

This clonotype was counted at least ten times. The antigen is not known. V was clipped by 2 bases and J by 10 bases, with 17 bases between them. There are 15 residues in the CDR3. Germline V gene lookup returns CDR1 SNHLY and CDR2 FYNNEI. Newly diagnosed patients aged 18 to 65 had hyperthyroidism of under 2 months' duration. The rearrangement links TRBV2 to TRBJ1-4; D is undetermined. Source material: blood. This clonotype was obtained from a middle-aged man with Graves' hyperthyroidism. The CDR3 loop is CASSEFRGFEGKLFF. CDR3 coding DNA: TGTGCCAGCAGTGAATTCCGCGGCTTCGAGGGAAAACTGTTTTTT.